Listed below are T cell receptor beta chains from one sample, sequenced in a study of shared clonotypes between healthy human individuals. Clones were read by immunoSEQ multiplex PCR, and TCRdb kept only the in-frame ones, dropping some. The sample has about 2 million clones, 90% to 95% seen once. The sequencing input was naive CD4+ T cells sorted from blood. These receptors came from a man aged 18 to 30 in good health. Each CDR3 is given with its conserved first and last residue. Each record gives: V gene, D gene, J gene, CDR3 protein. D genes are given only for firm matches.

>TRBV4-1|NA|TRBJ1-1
CASSLPGTLLEAFF
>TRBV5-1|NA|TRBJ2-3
CASSLQFASTDTQYF
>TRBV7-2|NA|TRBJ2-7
CASSLAGPGLRYF
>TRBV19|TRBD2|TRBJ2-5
CASSSTGGRETQYF
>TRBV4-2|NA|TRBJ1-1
CASSHVGENTEAFF
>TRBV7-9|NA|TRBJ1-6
CASSLVGQWNSPLHF
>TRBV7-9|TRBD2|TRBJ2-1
CASSSGLAGRRDEQFF
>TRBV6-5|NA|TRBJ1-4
CASSYLQAGEKLFF
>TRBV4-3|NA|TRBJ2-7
CASSQSHSVGSYEQYF
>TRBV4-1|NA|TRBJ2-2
CASSQYTDTGELFF
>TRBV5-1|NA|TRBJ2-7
CASSPEPAYEQYF
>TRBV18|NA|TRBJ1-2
CASSPPGDTNYGYTF
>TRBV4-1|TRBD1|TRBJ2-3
CASVRGTGAPTDTQYF
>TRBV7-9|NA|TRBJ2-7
CASSLAPVYEQYF
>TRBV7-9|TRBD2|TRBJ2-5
CASTPSGASGALGGTQYF
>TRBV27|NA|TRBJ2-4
CASSPQGLVAKNIQYF
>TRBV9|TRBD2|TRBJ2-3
CASSVLAGVGKDTQYF
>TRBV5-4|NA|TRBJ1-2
CASSLAGNNYGYTF
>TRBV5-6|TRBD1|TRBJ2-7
CASSFRTGDEQYF
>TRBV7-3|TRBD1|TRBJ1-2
CASSSDRGRGYTF
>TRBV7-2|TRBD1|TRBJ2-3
CASSPLGTGVTDTQYF
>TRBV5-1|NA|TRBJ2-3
CASREGGASTDTQYF
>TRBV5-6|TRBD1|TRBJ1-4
CASILQGSEKLFF
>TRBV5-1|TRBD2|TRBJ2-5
CASSSSLTSGSWETQYF
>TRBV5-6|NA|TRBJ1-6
CASSQLPSSYNSPLHF
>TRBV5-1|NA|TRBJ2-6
CASSTPITGANVLTF
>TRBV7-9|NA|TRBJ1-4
CASSELLEKLFF
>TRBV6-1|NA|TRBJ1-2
CASSGPGQIRNYGYTF
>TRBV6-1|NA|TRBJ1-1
CASSASPTLNTEAFF
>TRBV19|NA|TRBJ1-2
CASSILGYDGYTF
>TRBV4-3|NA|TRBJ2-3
CASSQSPRRAYTDTQYF